Shown below are 24 T cell receptor beta chains from a single sample sequenced in a study of T cell responses to AZD1222 COVID-19 vaccine. The method was immunoSEQ multiplex PCR; TCRdb's version includes in-frame clones alone and lacks a portion of them. Here the sample spans more than 35,000 clones, 83% being singletons. Here the sequenced sample was peripheral blood, taken on day 0 of AZD1222 vaccination. All receptors derive from an adult in good health.

This chain's CDR3 is CASSPTSYNEQFF. The CDR3 region has the DNA TGTGCCAGCAGTCCCACTAGCTACAATGAGCAGTTCTTC. This rearrangement joins TRBV2 to TRBJ2-1; a possible D gene is TRBD2 (5 bases). V lost 5 bases and J lost 3, with 8 bases in between. CDR3 size: 13 residues. Germline V gene data show CDR1 as SNHLY and CDR2 as FYNNEI.

This chain links TRBV3-1 (or the pseudogene TRBV3-2) with TRBJ1-4, with no clear D. Trimming stripped 1 base from V and 4 bases from J, with 10 bases between. Germline loops: CDR1 LGHDT, CDR2 YNNKEL (reference sequence). There are 15 residues in the CDR3. CDR3 region: CASSQGAHLNEKLFF. The CDR3 DNA sequence: TGTGCCAGCAGCCAAGGGGCACACCTTAATGAAAAACTGTTTTTT.

The chain's CDR3 is CASSSGAGSRGAWVETQYF. CDR3 DNA: TGTGCCAGCAGTTCTGGGGCGGGATCACGGGGTGCTTGGGTAGAGACCCAGTACTTC. The chain recombines TRBV5-4 with TRBJ2-5, with D tentatively TRBD2 (6 bases). Trimming removed 5 bases at V and 4 bases at J, with 30 bases between. The CDR3 contains 19 residues. The germline CDR1 and CDR2 sequences are SGHNT and YYREEE (reference sequence). The whole variable domain, remainder taken from reference TRBV5-4 and TRBJ2-5, is ETGVTQSPTHLIKTRGQQVTLRCSSQSGHNTVSWYQQALGQGPQFIFQYYREEENGRGNFPPRFSGLQFPNYSSELNVNALELDDSALYLCASSSGAGSRGAWVETQYFGPGTRLLVL.

The V and J genes are TRBV5-4 and TRBJ2-5; 7 nucleotides match TRBD1. The V gene's germline CDR1 is SGHNT and CDR2 YYREEE (reference sequence). The CDR3 has 13 residues. Trimming removed 4 bases from V and 2 bases from J; junction bases left unmatched: 2. The CDR3 nucleotides read TGTGCCAGCAGCCCGGACAGGCAAGAGACCCAGTACTTC. It yields the protein CASSPDRQETQYF.

V usage is TRBV5-1 and J usage is TRBJ2-7; D not certain. The CDR3 is 12 amino acids. Trimming cost V 1 base and J 5 bases, with 7 bases left between them. In germline, CDR1 is SGHRS, CDR2 YFSETQ. CDR3 nucleotides: TGCGCCAGCAGCTTGCCAACCGACGAGCAGTACTTC. Protein: CASSLPTDEQYF.

This clone was seen only a few times. V and J are TRBV6-6 and TRBJ1-5; D not resolved. Germline CDR1 MNHNY, CDR2 SVGAGI (reference sequence). This CDR3 has 13 amino acids. V was pared by 6 bases and J by 0 bases, with 6 bases between. CDR3 residues: CASRLDSNQPQHF. The DNA of the CDR3 is TGTGCCAGCAGGCTTGATAGCAATCAGCCCCAGCATTTT.

The chain joins TRBV19 to TRBJ2-2; 10 bases agree with TRBD2. The V gene's germline CDR1 is LNHDA and CDR2 SQIVND (reference sequence). Trimming took 6 bases from V and 6 from J; bases not matched to a gene: 7. The CDR3 is 15 residues long. CDR3 loop: CASRATSGVAGELFF. The CDR3 DNA reads as TGTGCCAGTAGGGCTACTAGCGGGGTAGCCGGGGAGCTGTTTTTT. The variable domain in full, completed from reference TRBV19 and TRBJ2-2, reads DGGITQSPKYLFRKEGQNVTLSCEQNLNHDAMYWYRQDPGQGLRLIYYSQIVNDFQKGDIAEGYSVSREKKESFPLTVTSAQKNPTAFYLCASRATSGVAGELFFGEGSRLTVL.

The V call is TRBV9, the J call TRBJ1-6; D is perhaps TRBD1 (5 bases). This CDR3 region has 18 residues. CDR1 SGDLS and CDR2 YYNGEE come from the germline V gene. V was clipped by 4 bases and J by 0 bases, with 17 bases between them. As DNA, the CDR3 is TGTGCCAGCAGCCCTTGGGACGGGCCGAGCTCCTATAATTCACCCCTCCACTTT. Translation: CASSPWDGPSSYNSPLHF. The full variable domain, in which reference TRBV9 and TRBJ1-6 provide the parts outside the CDR3, is DSGVTQTPKHLITATGQRVTLRCSPRSGDLSVYWYQQSLDQGLQFLIQYYNGEERAKGNILERFSAQQFPDLHSELNLSSLELGDSALYFCASSPWDGPSSYNSPLHFGNGTRLTVT.

The chain recombines TRBV12-3 or TRBV12-4 with TRBJ2-7; no reliable D call. The V end lost 5 bases, the J end lost 3 bases, and 8 bases lay between the germline ends. CDR3 size: 12 residues. The CDR3 DNA follows: TGTGCCAGCAGTACGACTGGCTACGAGCAGTACTTC. It yields the protein CASSTTGYEQYF.

J is TRBJ2-7 and V is TRBV5-6; 11 bases match TRBD1. The germline CDR1 and CDR2 sequences are SGHDT and YYEEEE. The CDR3 spans 15 residues. With V trimmed by 2 bases and J by 3 bases, 4 bases remained unmatched. The CDR3: CASSFPGQGDYEQYF. Here the CDR3 DNA reads TGTGCCAGCAGCTTTCCGGGACAGGGGGACTACGAGCAGTACTTC.

The rearrangement links TRBV6-5 to TRBJ2-3, with 9 bases fitting TRBD1. Germline lookup yields CDR1 MNHEY and CDR2 SVGAGI. The CDR3 length is 14 residues. The junction had 7 bases not matched to a gene; V was cut back by 8 bases and J by 4 bases. The DNA of the CDR3 is TGTGCCAGCTCCGGGACAGGGCAAGCAGATACGCAGTATTTT. Translating it yields CASSGTGQADTQYF.

The chain carries TRBV7-8 and TRBJ2-7; D is unclear. Per germline, CDR1 SGHVS and CDR2 FQNEAQ. V dropped 5 bases and J dropped 2 bases, with 7 bases sitting between them. The CDR3 has 12 amino acids. CDR3 in DNA: TGTGCCAGCAGCCTACCGACCTACGAGCAGTACTTC. Protein product: CASSLPTYEQYF.

This clone was seen more than once but under ten times. The chain joins TRBV6-6 to TRBJ2-1, with D possibly called TRBD1 or TRBD2 (5 bases each). V was pared by 2 bases and J by 6 bases, with 14 bases between. Germline CDR1 and CDR2: MNHNY and SVGAGI (reference sequence). CDR3 length: 15 amino acids. In DNA, the CDR3 is TGTGCCAGCAGTTACACCGGGACCCGAATCAATGAGCAGTTCTTC. Its protein product is CASSYTGTRINEQFF.

In nucleotides, the CDR3 is TGTGCCAGTACCCGGACTAGCCGCCTAGGAAATGAGCAGTTCTTC. This gives the protein CASTRTSRLGNEQFF. This sequence joins TRBV19 and TRBJ2-1; TRBD2 aligns across 8 bases. The trim removed 7 bases at V and 7 bases at J, leaving 12 bases unmatched. Germline V gene data show CDR1 as LNHDA and CDR2 as SQIVND (reference sequence). This CDR3 spans 15 amino acids.

The J gene is TRBJ1-6, the V gene TRBV6-4; D perhaps matches TRBD1 (5 bases). Germline V CDR1 and CDR2: MRHNA, SNTAGT. V gave up 5 bases and J gave up 7 bases, with 12 bases separating them. The CDR3 extends over 14 amino acids. This chain's CDR3 is CASSTGTANSPLHF. The CDR3 coding sequence is TGTGCCAGCAGTACCGGGACTGCGAATTCACCCCTCCACTTT.

This clone has only one observation. The rearrangement joins TRBV5-6 to TRBJ1-2; tentatively, D is TRBD1 (5 bases). Trimming shortened V by 0 bases and J by 8 bases, and 11 bases separated the two germline ends. The CDR3 consists of 13 residues. Germline V gene data show CDR1 as SGHDT and CDR2 as YYEEEE. CDR3 sequence: CASSLDQGEGYTF. CDR3 DNA: TGTGCCAGCAGCTTGGACCAGGGAGAAGGCTACACCTTC. Based on the CDR3 plus reference TRBV5-6 and TRBJ1-2, the full variable domain is DAGVTQSPTHLIKTRGQQVTLRCSPKSGHDTVSWYQQALGQGPQFIFQYYEEEERQRGNFPDRFSGHQFPNYSSELNVNALLLGDSALYLCASSLDQGEGYTFGSGTRLTVV.

V usage is TRBV5-6 and J usage is TRBJ2-7; D is perhaps TRBD2 (5 bases). The CDR3 length is 13 residues. In germline, CDR1 is SGHDT, CDR2 YYEEEE. Trimming took 3 bases from V and 5 from J, leaving 12 bases between them. CDR3 loop: CASSSTRADEQYF. CDR3 nucleotide sequence: TGTGCCAGCAGCTCTACTAGAGCCGACGAGCAGTACTTC.

This clone was picked up many times. V and J are TRBV7-9 and TRBJ1-2, with D possibly being TRBD1 (5 bases). The CDR3 sequence is 12 residues long. Trimming stripped 5 bases from V and 7 bases from J, with 11 bases between. CDR1 is SEHNR and CDR2 is FQNEAQ in the germline V gene (reference sequence). CDR3 DNA sequence: TGTGCCAGCAGCCCCGGGACCGCTGGCTACACCTTC. Its protein product is CASSPGTAGYTF.

The V and J genes are TRBV21-1 and TRBJ1-5; the table's TRBD1 call for D was not verified on the DNA. TRBV21-1 is listed as a pseudogene. The CDR3 is 17 amino acids. CDR3 DNA: TGTGCCAGCAGCCGAGTTTACAGACGGAATAGCAATCAGCCCCAGCATTTT. The encoded protein is CASSRVYRRNSNQPQHF.

This rearrangement joins TRBV7-2 to TRBJ2-3, with 10 bases fitting TRBD2. Germline V gene lookup returns CDR1 SGHTA and CDR2 FQGNSA. J gave up 5 bases and V 2 bases, and 4 bases lay outside the gene matches. The CDR3 totals 15 residues. The CDR3 DNA reads as TGTGCCAGCAGCTTACCTAGCGGGGGAGTAGATACGCAGTATTTT. Its protein product is CASSLPSGGVDTQYF.

This clone appeared a few times. The genes are TRBV30 and TRBJ2-5, with TRBD1 as a possible D gene (5 bases). The CDR3 consists of 16 residues. Trimming shortened V by 0 bases and J by 3 bases, and 17 bases separated the two germline ends. Germline V lookup: CDR1 GTSNPN, CDR2 SVGIG (reference sequence). CDR3 in amino acids: CAWSVALARVKETQYF. The CDR3 coding sequence is TGTGCCTGGAGTGTAGCCCTCGCCAGGGTTAAAGAGACCCAGTACTTC.

The genes are TRBV18 and TRBJ2-7, with D perhaps TRBD2 (5 bases). Trimming took 1 base from V and 7 from J, leaving 14 bases between them. CDR1 is KGHSH, CDR2 LQKENI, per germline. The CDR3 length is 14 residues. The CDR3 region has the DNA TGTGCCAGCTCACCACGGACGGCTCCGGGAGAGCAGTACTTC. The encoded protein is CASSPRTAPGEQYF.

The chain is built from TRBV21-1 and TRBJ1-4. TRBV21-1 represents a pseudogene. The CDR3 spans 14 residues. Here the CDR3 DNA reads TGTGCCAGCGGAATGGTTAGACCTAATGACAAACTGTTTTTT. It codes for CASGMVRPNDKLFF.

CDR3 DNA sequence: TGTGCCAGCAGCAAAGGACAGGGTAACAACGAGCAGTACTTC. The encoded protein is CASSKGQGNNEQYF. This chain uses TRBV21-1 with TRBJ2-7; no DNA check was done on the table's D call, TRBD1. TRBV21-1 is a listed pseudogene. The CDR3 covers 14 residues.